The rows below give T cell receptor beta chains drawn from one sample of a study of shared clonotypes between healthy human individuals. Libraries were prepared by immunoSEQ multiplex PCR; TCRdb keeps only in-frame clonotypes and omits some of them. The repertoire holds some 2,000,000 clones, with roughly 95% as singletons. The sequenced material came from naive CD4+ T cells sorted from blood. Receptors were obtained from a man aged 18 to 29 in good health. Both conserved end residues are part of each CDR3. D genes are given only for firm matches. Rows may omit the clone size; those that give it use once, few, many or a size class.

abundance: -; v_gene: TRBV30; j_gene: TRBJ1-1; d_gene: -; CDR3nt: TGTGCCTGGATGGGAAGGGCGAACACTGAAGCTTTCTTT; CDR3aa: CAWMGRANTEAFF
abundance: -; v_gene: TRBV6-5; j_gene: TRBJ1-4; d_gene: -; CDR3nt: TGTGCCAGCAGCTATATCGGATCGCATAATGAAAAACTGTTTTTT; CDR3aa: CASSYIGSHNEKLFF
abundance: -; v_gene: TRBV7-2; j_gene: TRBJ2-2; d_gene: -; CDR3nt: TGTGCCAGCAGCTTAGGGCCAAACGGTGGCACCGGGGAGCTGTTTTTT; CDR3aa: CASSLGPNGGTGELFF
abundance: -; v_gene: TRBV5-4; j_gene: TRBJ2-7; d_gene: -; CDR3nt: TGTGCCAGCAGCTTTGTGCCAGCTAACTACGAGCAGTACTTC; CDR3aa: CASSFVPANYEQYF
abundance: -; v_gene: TRBV6-1; j_gene: TRBJ1-3; d_gene: -; CDR3nt: TGTGCCAGCAGTGAACAGGACGGCGGAAACACCATATATTTT; CDR3aa: CASSEQDGGNTIYF
abundance: -; v_gene: TRBV10-3; j_gene: TRBJ2-7; d_gene: TRBD2; CDR3nt: TGTGCCATCAAGGAAAGCGGGGGGCAATCCTACGAGCAGTACTTC; CDR3aa: CAIKESGGQSYEQYF
abundance: -; v_gene: TRBV6-5; j_gene: TRBJ1-5; d_gene: -; CDR3nt: TGTGCCAGCTGCGGGGTCGGTGACAATCAGCCCCAGCATTTT; CDR3aa: CASCGVGDNQPQHF
abundance: -; v_gene: TRBV7-9; j_gene: TRBJ2-7; d_gene: -; CDR3nt: TGTGCCAGCAGCTTAAAAGGAAGCGGCTCCTACGAGCAGTACTTC; CDR3aa: CASSLKGSGSYEQYF
abundance: -; v_gene: TRBV10-3; j_gene: TRBJ2-4; d_gene: TRBD2; CDR3nt: TGTGCCATCAGTGAGGCCCTAGCGGGGGGGCGCATTCAGTACTTC; CDR3aa: CAISEALAGGRIQYF
abundance: -; v_gene: TRBV7-8; j_gene: TRBJ2-5; d_gene: TRBD2; CDR3nt: TGTGCCAGCAGCTCCCGGGTGGTAGCGGGTAAGAAAGAGACCCAGTACTTC; CDR3aa: CASSSRVVAGKKETQYF
abundance: -; v_gene: TRBV29-1; j_gene: TRBJ2-7; d_gene: TRBD2; CDR3nt: TGCAGCGTTGCTTCTAGCGGGTTCGTCTACGAGCAGTACTTC; CDR3aa: CSVASSGFVYEQYF
abundance: once; v_gene: TRBV5-1; j_gene: TRBJ2-7; d_gene: TRBD1; CDR3nt: TGCGCCAGCAGCTTGGCCGACAGGGATAGCTCCTACGAGCAGTACTTC; CDR3aa: CASSLADRDSSYEQYF
abundance: -; v_gene: TRBV5-1; j_gene: TRBJ2-7; d_gene: -; CDR3nt: TGCGCCAGCAGCTTGGGGGACGCGAGCTCCTACGAGCAGTACTTC; CDR3aa: CASSLGDASSYEQYF
abundance: -; v_gene: TRBV5-1; j_gene: TRBJ2-3; d_gene: -; CDR3nt: TGCGCCAGCAGCTTGGCGCTTAGCACAGATACGCAGTATTTT; CDR3aa: CASSLALSTDTQYF
abundance: -; v_gene: TRBV6-5; j_gene: TRBJ2-1; d_gene: -; CDR3nt: TGTGCCAGCAGTTACTCGTTTACATTTGCCTACAATGAGCAGTTCTTC; CDR3aa: CASSYSFTFAYNEQFF
abundance: -; v_gene: TRBV19; j_gene: TRBJ1-2; d_gene: -; CDR3nt: TGTGCCAGTAGTATGGGCAGGGCGAACTATGGCTACACCTTC; CDR3aa: CASSMGRANYGYTF
abundance: -; v_gene: TRBV25-1; j_gene: TRBJ1-2; d_gene: -; CDR3nt: TGTGCCAGCAACGCAGGGACGACGACTGGTGGCTACACCTTC; CDR3aa: CASNAGTTTGGYTF
abundance: -; v_gene: TRBV6-5; j_gene: TRBJ2-1; d_gene: TRBD2; CDR3nt: TGTGCCAGCAGTCCCGGACTAGCGGGAGGAAATGAGCAGTTCTTC; CDR3aa: CASSPGLAGGNEQFF
abundance: -; v_gene: TRBV9; j_gene: TRBJ2-5; d_gene: TRBD2; CDR3nt: TGTGCCAGCAGCGTGAATAGCGGGGGAACCCAAGAGACCCAGTACTTC; CDR3aa: CASSVNSGGTQETQYF
abundance: -; v_gene: TRBV7-9; j_gene: TRBJ2-5; d_gene: TRBD1; CDR3nt: TGTGCCAGCAGCTTAGGACAGGGGGCGATAGAGACCCAGTACTTC; CDR3aa: CASSLGQGAIETQYF
abundance: -; v_gene: TRBV5-1; j_gene: TRBJ1-1; d_gene: -; CDR3nt: TGCGCCAGCCGGCTCGGGGACAACACTGAAGCTTTCTTT; CDR3aa: CASRLGDNTEAFF
abundance: -; v_gene: TRBV29-1; j_gene: TRBJ2-5; d_gene: TRBD2; CDR3nt: TGCAGCGTTGTTCTGACTAGCGGACAAGAGACCCAGTACTTC; CDR3aa: CSVVLTSGQETQYF